These 16 T cell receptor beta chains were sequenced from one sample in a study of blood T cell repertoires in COVID-19. Generated by immunoSEQ multiplex PCR, the TCRdb table keeps only in-frame clones and is missing some. The repertoire holds 60,000 or so clones, with nearly 90% as singletons. Sample: peripheral blood. These receptors all come from a man between 60 and 70 years old with active COVID-19.

This chain links TRBV10-1 with TRBJ2-7, with D tentatively TRBD2 (5 bases). Germline V gene sequence: CDR1 WNHNN, CDR2 SYGVQD (reference sequence). This CDR3 has 16 amino acids. The ends were cut back, 5 bases at V and 5 bases at J, with 22 bases in the middle. The CDR3 DNA is TGCGCCAGCAGTCCCCGGGGAAGCGGTACTCCCGACGAGCAGTACTTC. It yields the protein CASSPRGSGTPDEQYF.

This sequence joins TRBV7-2 and TRBJ2-7; D is uncertain. V was pared by 5 bases and J by 2 bases, with 4 bases between. Germline V gene data show CDR1 as SGHTA and CDR2 as FQGNSA. The CDR3 runs 11 residues. This chain's CDR3 is CASSPAYEQYF. CDR3 in DNA: TGTGCCAGCAGCCCGGCCTACGAGCAGTACTTC. Looking up the rest from reference TRBV7-2 and TRBJ2-7 gives the full variable domain: GAGVSQSPSNKVTEKGKDVELRCDPISGHTALYWYRQSLGQGLEFLIYFQGNSAPDKSGLPSDRFSAERTGGSVSTLTIQRTQQEDSAVYLCASSPAYEQYFGPGTRLTVT.

The chain carries TRBV11-3 and TRBJ2-2; TRBD2 matches 8 bases. The CDR3 loop spans 17 amino acids. Germline CDR1 reads SGHNT; CDR2 reads YENEEA. The V gene end was trimmed by 2 bases and the J gene end by 4 bases; junction bases not matched to a gene: 9. Here the CDR3 reads CASSLSVLAGFTGELFF. The CDR3 DNA follows: TGTGCCAGCAGCTTATCGGTGCTAGCGGGTTTCACCGGGGAGCTGTTTTTT.

CDR3 DNA: TGTGCCAGCAGTTACCTTGGGGGGTACACTGAAGCTTTCTTT. Translating gives CASSYLGGYTEAFF. V is TRBV6-6 and J is TRBJ1-1; perhaps TRBD1 as D (5 bases). The CDR3 loop spans 14 amino acids. Per the germline V gene, CDR1 is MNHNY and CDR2 is SVGAGI (reference sequence). V was shortened by 2 bases and J by 3 bases, with 10 bases between the two germline ends.

V gene TRBV15 combines with J gene TRBJ1-4; 11 positions match TRBD1. CDR3 length: 14 residues. J was trimmed by 8 bases and V by 5 bases; bases with no gene match: 4. Germline CDR1 reads LNHNV; CDR2 reads YYDKDF (reference sequence). DNA of the CDR3: TGTGCCACCAGCGTGGGACAGGGGGGCGAAAAACTGTTTTTT. Protein product: CATSVGQGGEKLFF.

The chain links TRBV11-2 to TRBJ2-2, with TRBD2 matching 9 bases. CDR1 and CDR2 from the germline V gene are SGHAT and FQNNGV. Trimming took 4 bases from V and 4 from J; bases not matched to a gene: 13. The CDR3 totals 18 residues. The CDR3: CASSSGSSSGIFTGELFF. For the CDR3, the DNA is TGTGCCAGCAGCTCAGGCAGTTCTAGCGGGATCTTCACCGGGGAGCTGTTTTTT.

The V call is TRBV5-4, the J call TRBJ1-2; D unresolved. CDR3 length: 11 amino acids. V shed 3 bases and J shed 6 bases, with 6 bases lying between them. CDR1 is SGHNT, CDR2 YYREEE, per germline (reference sequence). DNA of the CDR3: TGTGCCAGCAGCTCTCTAGATGGCTACACCTTC. As protein: CASSSLDGYTF.

The rearrangement joins TRBV9 to TRBJ2-6; tentatively, D is TRBD2 (5 bases). The CDR3 extends over 15 amino acids. V shed 2 bases and J shed 2 bases, with 8 bases lying between them. Germline V lookup: CDR1 SGDLS, CDR2 YYNGEE. As DNA, the CDR3 is TGTGCCAGCAGCGTTGGACTCCCTGGGGCCAACGTCCTGACTTTC. It encodes CASSVGLPGANVLTF.

In its sample, this clone was seen once. J is TRBJ2-3 and V is TRBV6-2 or TRBV6-3, with TRBD1 identical over 9 bases. The germline CDR1 and CDR2 sequences are MNHEY and SVGEGT. The CDR3 sequence is 15 residues long. The junction had 10 bases not matched to a gene; V was cut back by 2 bases and J by 10 bases. The chain's CDR3 is CASSYLVTTGGAQYF. The CDR3 nucleotides read TGTGCCAGCAGTTACCTAGTAACGACAGGGGGAGCGCAGTATTTT.

The rearrangement uses TRBV28 and TRBJ2-7; TRBD2 aligns across 11 bases. The CDR3 length is 15 residues. With V trimmed by 4 bases and J by 2 bases, 4 bases remained unmatched. Germline assignment: CDR1 MDHEN and CDR2 SYDVKM. The CDR3 loop reads CASSSGLAVTYEQYF. DNA for the CDR3: TGTGCCAGCAGTTCGGGACTAGCGGTTACCTACGAGCAGTACTTC.

The V call is TRBV28, the J call TRBJ1-4; TRBD1 aligns across 9 bases. Trimming took 3 bases from V and 7 from J; bases not matched to a gene: 6. The length of the CDR3 is 15 residues. Germline V lookup: CDR1 MDHEN, CDR2 SYDVKM. The CDR3 coding sequence is TGTGCCAGCAGTTTCGCGACAGGGGGGACTGAAAAACTGTTTTTT. It is translated as CASSFATGGTEKLFF.

The rearrangement joins TRBV6-1 to TRBJ1-6; D perhaps matches TRBD1 (5 bases). The CDR3 length is 16 residues. Between the trimmed V and J ends, which lost 3 bases and 0 bases, there was a span of 9 bases. In germline, CDR1 is MNHNS, CDR2 SASEGT. The CDR3 reads CASSDYQGSYNSPLHF. The CDR3 DNA reads as TGTGCCAGCAGTGACTATCAGGGCTCCTATAATTCACCCCTCCACTTT.

The V and J genes are TRBV6-1 and TRBJ2-2; D possibly corresponds to TRBD2 (6 bases). The CDR3 sequence is 16 residues long. The germline CDR1 and CDR2 sequences are MNHNS and SASEGT. The germline V and J ends were trimmed by 3 bases and 8 bases, with 19 bases remaining between them. The CDR3 loop is CASSDLAGPRWGELFF. In DNA, the CDR3 is TGTGCCAGCAGTGACTTGGCGGGGCCCCGGTGGGGGGAGCTGTTTTTT.

The rearrangement uses TRBV7-2 and TRBJ1-2; tentatively, D is TRBD1 (6 bases). The CDR3 length is 14 residues. Germline assignment: CDR1 SGHTA and CDR2 FQGNSA. Trimming took off 0 bases at V and 8 bases at J, with 13 bases between the two ends. The CDR3 loop reads CASSLALQGIGYTF. The CDR3 region has the DNA TGTGCCAGCAGCTTAGCCTTACAGGGCATAGGCTACACCTTC.

This clone occurred once. The chain's CDR3 is CASRGQAWEKLFF. The CDR3 bases are TGTGCCAGCCGTGGACAGGCCTGGGAAAAACTGTTTTTT. The chain couples TRBV28 to TRBJ1-4, with 7 positions matching TRBD1. The CDR3 has 13 residues. V lost 8 bases and J lost 8; bases outside the gene matches: 8. Germline CDR1 reads MDHEN; CDR2 reads SYDVKM.

The J gene is TRBJ2-1, the V gene TRBV3-1 (or the pseudogene TRBV3-2), with 10 bases identical to TRBD2. Per the germline V gene, CDR1 is LGHDT and CDR2 is YNNKEL (reference sequence). CDR3 length: 15 amino acids. V lost 4 bases, J lost 3 bases, and 3 bases stayed unmatched. CDR3 nucleotides: TGTGCCAGCAGCCGATCTAGCGGGGGCTACAATGAGCAGTTCTTC. Protein product: CASSRSSGGYNEQFF.